This entry lists 21 T cell receptor beta chains sequenced from one sample in a study of control samples from healthy donors and cancer patients. The repertoire was sequenced with immunoSEQ multiplex PCR; TCRdb's copy has only in-frame clones and lacks some. The data contain around 110,000 clones, roughly 93% of them singletons. Sequencing was done on a sample of blood. These receptors all come from a man younger than 40 in good health.

This clone appeared a single time. The rearrangement joins TRBV27 to TRBJ2-2; 7 nucleotides agree with TRBD1. V lost 7 bases, J lost 6 bases, and 11 bases stayed unmatched. The CDR3 is made up of 15 amino acids. From germline, CDR1 is MNHEY and CDR2 SMNVEV (reference sequence). The CDR3 nucleotides are TGTGCCAGCACCGAAAGACAGGGTATCGCCGGGGAGCTGTTTTTT. This codes for CASTERQGIAGELFF.

The rearrangement links TRBV5-1 to TRBJ1-1; D is undetermined. The CDR3 is 12 amino acids. Germline lookup yields CDR1 SGHRS and CDR2 YFSETQ. V dropped 5 bases and J dropped 2 bases, with 7 bases sitting between them. The CDR3 spells CASRDHNTEAFF. The DNA for the CDR3 is TGCGCCAGCAGGGACCATAACACTGAAGCTTTCTTT.

Turning to this clone: The junction and the germline gene differ at one end; a read error may be behind it. Written as DNA, the CDR3 is TGTGTCAGAAGCTCGGCGGGGCTGGAGACCCAGTACTTC. Residues: CVRSSAGLETQYF. The chain is built from TRBV5-3 and TRBJ2-5; tentatively, D is TRBD2 (6 bases). TRBV5-3 is identified as an open reading frame with a role that is uncertain. The CDR3 totals 13 residues.

The rearrangement uses TRBV10-1 and TRBJ2-7; D not resolved. The V end lost 1 base, the J end lost 6 bases, and 13 bases lay between the germline ends. Looked up from germline, CDR1 is WNHNN and CDR2 is SYGVQD (reference sequence). The CDR3 has 14 amino acids. The CDR3 DNA reads as TGCGCCAGCAGTGAGTATGAGACACCGTCCGAGCAGTACTTC. It encodes CASSEYETPSEQYF.

The chain links TRBV7-2 to TRBJ2-5; TRBD2 agrees at 8 bases. This CDR3 has 17 residues. CDR1 SGHTA and CDR2 FQGNSA come from the germline V gene. V shed 8 bases and J 5 bases; nucleotides not matched to a gene: 19. The CDR3 nucleotides read TGTGCCAGCGCTCTTTTCGGGAGGGGGGCAAGTGGGGAGACCCAGTACTTC. Translating gives CASALFGRGASGETQYF. Using reference TRBV7-2 and TRBJ2-5 for the parts outside the CDR3, the full variable domain is GAGVSQSPSNKVTEKGKDVELRCDPISGHTALYWYRQSLGQGLEFLIYFQGNSAPDKSGLPSDRFSAERTGGSVSTLTIQRTQQEDSAVYLCASALFGRGASGETQYFGPGTRLLVL.

The V and J genes are TRBV5-1 and TRBJ2-1; 8 bases map to TRBD1. The CDR3 totals 15 residues. Germline V gives CDR1 SGHRS, CDR2 YFSETQ. V shed 0 bases and J 3 bases; nucleotides not matched to a gene: 2. CDR3 sequence: CASSLGTGNYNEQFF. The CDR3 DNA is TGCGCCAGCAGCTTGGGGACAGGGAACTACAATGAGCAGTTCTTC.

This rearrangement joins TRBV9 to TRBJ1-1, with D tentatively TRBD1 (5 bases). From germline, CDR1 is SGDLS and CDR2 YYNGEE. Trimming cost V 4 bases and J 4 bases, with 14 bases left between them. The length of the CDR3 is 14 residues. The DNA of the CDR3 is TGTGCCAGCAGCCCGAGCGGCGGGGGCACTGAAGCTTTCTTT. Encoded protein: CASSPSGGGTEAFF. The complete variable domain, with remaining parts taken from reference TRBV9 and TRBJ1-1, reads DSGVTQTPKHLITATGQRVTLRCSPRSGDLSVYWYQQSLDQGLQFLIQYYNGEERAKGNILERFSAQQFPDLHSELNLSSLELGDSALYFCASSPSGGGTEAFFGQGTRLTVV.

This chain uses TRBV7-2 with TRBJ2-3; TRBD2 agrees at 14 bases. Germline CDR1 and CDR2: SGHTA and FQGNSA. The CDR3 is 17 residues long. The V and J ends lost 5 bases and 3 bases, in that order; junction bases with no gene match: 7. The chain's CDR3 is CASSLGLAGEETDTQYF. The CDR3 DNA follows: TGTGCCAGCAGCCTGGGACTAGCGGGGGAGGAGACAGATACGCAGTATTTT.

V is TRBV5-1 and J is TRBJ1-2; D possibly corresponds to TRBD1 (6 bases). V was pared by 0 bases and J by 6 bases, with 12 bases between. The CDR3 runs 14 residues. The germline gives CDR1 SGHRS, CDR2 YFSETQ. DNA for the CDR3: TGCGCCAGCAGCTTGGACAGGGAGTGGGATGGCTACACCTTC. Encoded protein: CASSLDREWDGYTF. The whole variable domain, remainder taken from reference TRBV5-1 and TRBJ1-2, is KAGVTQTPRYLIKTRGQQVTLSCSPISGHRSVSWYQQTPGQGLQFLFEYFSETQRNKGNFPGRFSGRQFSNSRSEMNVSTLELGDSALYLCASSLDREWDGYTFGSGTRLTVV.

CDR3 region: CASSYSAGENTGELFF. The CDR3 DNA reads as TGTGCCAGCAGTTACTCGGCAGGGGAGAACACCGGGGAGCTGTTTTTT. This sequence joins TRBV27 and TRBJ2-2; D perhaps matches TRBD1 (6 bases). V lost 4 bases and J lost 1, with 13 bases in between. Germline V lookup: CDR1 MNHEY, CDR2 SMNVEV (reference sequence). This CDR3 is 16 amino acids long.

The rearrangement uses TRBV19 and TRBJ1-2, with a tentative D call TRBD1 (5 bases). This CDR3 contains 14 residues. Trimming shortened V by 1 base and J by 8 bases, and 14 bases separated the two germline ends. The germline V gene encodes CDR1 LNHDA and CDR2 SQIVND (reference sequence). The CDR3 loop is CASSIGDQTEGYTF. In nucleotides, the CDR3 is TGTGCCAGTAGTATAGGGGACCAGACGGAGGGCTACACCTTC.

The V gene is TRBV19, the J gene TRBJ1-1; D gene uncertain. Germline loops: CDR1 LNHDA, CDR2 SQIVND (reference sequence). V was clipped by 2 bases and J by 1 base, with 5 bases between them. The CDR3 has 13 residues. CDR3 in DNA: TGTGCCAGTAGTATACAGAGGAACACTGAAGCTTTCTTT. This codes for CASSIQRNTEAFF.

The CDR3 nucleotides read TGTGCCAGTAGTATCATAGCCCGGGAGGGGGAGCCCCAGCATTTT. Its protein product is CASSIIAREGEPQHF. This chain uses TRBV19 with TRBJ1-5, with a tentative D call TRBD1 (6 bases). V lost 3 bases and J lost 8, with 17 bases in between. The CDR3 consists of 15 residues. Per germline, CDR1 LNHDA and CDR2 SQIVND (reference sequence).

About this clone: A much larger clone lies a single base off, so this may be a read error. The chain has TRBV4-2 and TRBJ1-6; unclear D gene. Germline values: CDR1 LGHNA, CDR2 YNFKEQ. V lost 0 bases and J lost 7, with 13 bases in between. This CDR3 comprises 16 residues. CDR3 loop: CASSQDSGGQNSPLHF. CDR3 bases: TGTGCCAGCAGCCAAGATAGCGGCGGGCAGAATTCACCCCTCCACTTT.

CDR3 nucleotides: TGTGCCAGCAGCTTCCAGGGGACCTACAATGAGCAGTTCTTC. Protein product: CASSFQGTYNEQFF. V and J are TRBV13 and TRBJ2-1; possibly TRBD1 for D (6 bases). The V gene's germline CDR1 is PRHDT and CDR2 FYEKMQ (reference sequence). The CDR3 contains 14 residues. The V and J ends lost 3 bases and 2 bases respectively, with 8 bases between them.

This rearrangement joins TRBV19 to TRBJ1-5, with TRBD1 matching 7 bases. With V trimmed by 5 bases and J by 5 bases, 18 bases remained unmatched. This CDR3 comprises 18 residues. Germline CDR1 LNHDA, CDR2 SQIVND (reference sequence). DNA of the CDR3: TGTGCCAGTAGTTGGACAGGCCGCGGAAGAGGTGTCGATCAGCCCCAGCATTTT. Translating it yields CASSWTGRGRGVDQPQHF.

The gene calls are TRBV27 and TRBJ1-2; 8 nucleotides agree with TRBD1. Germline CDR1 and CDR2: MNHEY and SMNVEV (reference sequence). Germline trimming cut 6 bases from V and 2 bases from J; bases unmatched to any gene: 2. The CDR3 loop spans 13 amino acids. CDR3 in amino acids: CASRGQENYGYTF. In nucleotides, the CDR3 is TGTGCCAGCAGGGGACAGGAAAACTATGGCTACACCTTC.

V is TRBV6-1 and J is TRBJ1-5, with 12 positions matching TRBD1. The germline CDR1 and CDR2 sequences are MNHNS and SASEGT. The CDR3 length is 19 residues. With 4 bases clipped from V and 2 bases from J, the junction kept 12 bases outside the gene matches. The CDR3 sequence is CASSGRGQGARFGNQPQHF. In DNA, the CDR3 is TGTGCCAGCAGTGGGAGGGGACAGGGGGCGCGTTTTGGCAATCAGCCCCAGCATTTT.

The rearrangement links TRBV6-6 to TRBJ1-6; D is unclear. The CDR3 is 15 residues long. Per the germline V gene, CDR1 is MNHNY and CDR2 is SVGAGI (reference sequence). With 6 bases removed from V and 8 bases from J, the gap between germline ends came to 17 bases. CDR3 amino acids: CASRIRRWGDSPLHF. The DNA of the CDR3 is TGTGCCAGCAGGATCAGGAGGTGGGGTGATTCACCCCTCCACTTT.

This chain links TRBV2 with TRBJ1-1; 7 nucleotides agree with TRBD1. The CDR3 spans 17 residues. Trimming at V came to 6 bases and at J to 0 bases, leaving 13 bases not matched to a gene. Per the germline V gene, CDR1 is SNHLY and CDR2 is FYNNEI. This CDR3 reads CASRRQGEPRLNTEAFF. CDR3 DNA sequence: TGTGCCAGCAGGAGACAGGGCGAGCCCCGATTGAACACTGAAGCTTTCTTT.

The gene calls are TRBV4-1 and TRBJ1-1; TRBD1 matches 9 bases. The germline V gene has CDR1 MGHRA and CDR2 YSYEKL. The V and J ends lost 0 bases and 7 bases, in that order; junction bases with no gene match: 9. The length of the CDR3 is 16 residues. The CDR3 loop reads CASSQDTRDRVNEAFF. CDR3 sequence (DNA): TGCGCCAGCAGCCAAGATACGAGGGACAGGGTTAATGAAGCTTTCTTT.